The T cell receptor beta chain under discussion was sequenced for a study of cytomegalovirus exposure and HLA in healthy donors. The study, taken as a whole, reports: Rare sequences made up most TCRs, while some public TCRs were found in many donors. The authors listed 164 TCR beta chains as cytomegalovirus-associated. Subsequent analysis of the approximately 130 validation repertoires found a tendency for first-cohort TCR clusters to co-occur.

Concerning this clone: Its antigen remains unknown.

The trim removed 8 bases at V and 5 bases at J, leaving 11 bases unmatched. The V gene's germline CDR1 is MNHNY and CDR2 SVGAGI (reference sequence). The CDR3 covers 15 residues. The donors formed part of the approximately 120-subject validation cohort, distinct from the 666-subject first cohort. Generated by immunoSEQ multiplex PCR, the TCRdb table keeps only in-frame clones and is missing some. The sample includes some 90,000 clones, about 90% of them seen just once. The gene calls are TRBV6-6 and TRBJ2-5; TRBD1 matches 10 bases. The sequence was obtained from a man in his late teens or twenties in good health and CMV-seropositive. Sequencing used PBMCs. The CDR3 is CASGEDRGLEETQYF. In DNA form, the CDR3 reads TGTGCCAGCGGGGAGGACAGGGGGTTAGAGGAGACCCAGTACTTC.